Described below is a single TCR beta chain sequence and its context. Its antigen has not been determined. Base-call qualities are not available, and no considerably larger clone is one nucleotide away. This entry belongs to a study of T cell responses to AZD1222 COVID-19 vaccine (dated by TCRdb to 2020 to 2022). Some background on the complete study: AZD1222 recipients whose second dose came at about 4 weeks and those whose second dose came at about 12 weeks were combined into one group, since spike-specific TCR depth and breadth did not differ between the two schedules. A total of 233 trial participants underwent TCR sequencing, of whom 200 to 220 had received two doses of AZD1222 and some 25 had received two doses of the MenACWY control vaccine. Trial participants were enrolled by age into subgroups of 18-55, 56-69 and 70-plus years, and around 140, 26 and 57 TCR-sequenced participants, respectively, were included in these subgroups.

Overall study outcomes, separate from this receptor: Participants were mostly white British and included more females than males, and it was suggested by the authors that clonal diversity may have been underestimated. In the small 56-69-year group, the increase in depth fell short of significance, most likely because of low power. Conclusions about previously exposed vaccinees are limited, since just five to seven AZD1222 recipients were seropositive for SARS-CoV-2 at baseline. Nearly half of unique spike-specific TCRs reportedly recognized epitopes outside regions mutated in the B.1.351 and B.1.1.7 variants. The vaccine-associated CD4 TCRs covered the entire spike protein, and the dominant responses fell in regions 160-218 and 743-854. After two AZD1222 doses, both the breadth and the depth of spike-specific TCRs were significantly higher than at day 0 and than in MenACWY recipients. Because no samples from the day 14 peak response were available, repertoires could be characterized only after the peak T cell response.

What the time point label conveys for this sample: baseline before first vaccination. Vaccinee samples came from UK trials COV001 and COV002, including a single-blind randomized controlled phase 2/3 trial of AZD1222 (ChAdOx1 nCoV-19) in healthy adults. For TCRbeta chain sequencing, PBMC samples from trial participants were taken at day 0 and at day 28 after the second dose. The CDR3 regions of human TCRbeta chains were analyzed by immunosequencing. The authors' pipeline ran thus. TCRs in the repertoires were compared against a reference library of SARS-CoV-2-specific TCRs that had been generated with the MIRA antigen-specificity platform. Breadth was defined as the fraction of unique TCRs that were SARS-CoV-2-associated. Depth was defined as the fraction of total T cells that were SARS-CoV-2-associated. Using the MIRA data, each spike-specific TCR was assigned both to the spike region to which the TCR was reactive and to a CD4 or CD8 class. Log10-transformed breadth and depth values were compared by one-way ANOVA with Sidak's multiple comparisons tests. The table was pulled from immuneACCESS by TCRdb, which kept in-frame rearrangements only. Such tables lose some clones; where checked, under half of the loss comes from unresolved V genes, and the rest has no known cause. V, J and clone size derive from that table, while D and trimming were established from the DNA sequence. The table for this sample lists 100,000 to 150,000 clones; around 94% of them were counted only once. Clones ranked in the top ten supply 5.5% to 8% of the sample.

CDR1 LNHNV and CDR2 YYDKDF are derived from the germline V gene (reference sequence). The CDR3 numbers 13 residues from cysteine through phenylalanine. Here the CDR3 DNA is all that survives: 39 bases in frame from base 1. V is clipped by 6 bases and J by 3 bases, and the sequence between their germline boundaries is 8 bases long. The source was peripheral blood, collected on day 0 of AZD1222 vaccination. This receptor chain uses TRBV15 and TRBJ2-2, with the identity of the D gene unclear. The clonotype comes from an adult in good health. The DNA sequence is as follows: TGTGCCACCAGAGGGTTTTACACCGGGGAGCTGTTTTTT. Translated, this gives CATRGFYTGELFF.